This T cell receptor beta chain was identified in a study of blood T cells in healthy people across ages. This clonotype was counted between two and nine times. The use of a sample-barcoded 5' primer and a J-beta primer mix characterized a second PCR of roughly 6 to 11 cycles. TCRdb re-called the 5' RACE reads through MiXCR, storing one row per CDR3 protein. The sample has hundreds of thousands of distinct CDR3 sequences, approximately 21% seen once. Germline-derived CDR1 and CDR2 are MDHEN and SYDVKM. The germline V and J ends were trimmed by 5 bases and 8 bases, with 18 bases remaining between them. This CDR3 contains 15 residues.

The sequencing input was blood. V gene TRBV28 combines with J gene TRBJ1-4; D remains ambiguous. This receptor was taken from a man in his sixties or seventies in good health. In nucleotides, the CDR3 is TGTGCCAGCAGTCCGACCGGGCACCAAGGAGAAAAACTGTTTTTT. It encodes CASSPTGHQGEKLFF.